What follows describes a single T cell receptor (beta chain). Its antigen is unknown. Base qualities are missing; no much larger clone stands one base away. Library construction relied on the immunoSEQ multiplex PCR assay. Genomic DNA extraction, TRB sequencing and normalization were carried out by Adaptive Biotechnologies (Seattle, WA). In the source study's methods: To compute clonality, the Shannon entropy of productive TRB sequences was normalized by log2 of unique productive sequences and then subtracted from one. KLL-specific clonotypes in tumors were found by matching TCRbeta CDR3 amino acid sequences to the sequences from the tetramer-sorted sample of each patient. In TCRdb, the immuneACCESS table is reduced to in-frame sequences with V and J assigned. These tables do not hold every clone; where another copy was compared, an unresolved V gene accounts for under half, and the others remain unexplained. The V and J calls and clone size are taken from that table; D and trimming were inferred from the DNA. This sample is represented by around 25,000 clones; nearly 90% of them were singletons. Of the sample, less than 3% is held by the ten largest clones.

This entry is derived from a study of tumor-infiltrating T cells and Merkel cell polyomavirus (dated by TCRdb to 2016 to 2017). With respect to the entire study: The study examined CD8+ T cells specific for the Merkel cell polyomavirus KLL epitope in Merkel cell carcinoma patients. Varying disease stages were represented at patient presentation, and patients were followed for a median of 2.7 years (range roughly 1.1 to 6.0 years). Patient treatments varied, were not standardized, and included chemotherapy, radiation and immunotherapies. TRB sequencing was performed on KLL-tetramer-sorted cells from blood or tumor-infiltrating lymphocytes in fewer than 15 samples, as well as on some 12 matched whole-tumor samples. The majority of whole-tumor samples consisted of approximately 23-micron curls cut from formalin-fixed, paraffin-embedded tissue blocks. Across the study, one tumor sample was a frozen nodal tumor digest and one was a flash-frozen core biopsy of a metastasis. Results and caveats for the whole study, not just this receptor: One limitation of the study is the small sample size (n ≈ twelve patients). The study examined just one viral epitope, so T cells targeting other Merkel cell polyomavirus epitopes were not captured. KLL-specific TRB repertoires proved diverse and largely private: among 390 or so unique sequences, only one clonotype was public, and a couple of patients shared that clonotype. A higher fraction of KLL-specific T cells within tumors (about 1.8-18% versus roughly 0-0.14%) was associated with significantly better MCC-specific survival. More unique KLL-specific clonotypes in tumors (about 5-120 vs 0-3) was associated with a significant MCC-specific survival advantage (P = 0.0051).

From the cysteine through the phenylalanine, the CDR3 covers 15 amino acids. CDR3 DNA is the only sequence kept; it has 45 bases, read in frame from the first base. V loses 4 bases at its end and J loses 3 bases; junction bases beyond the gene matches: 9. The germline V gene supplies CDR1 SGHRS and CDR2 YFSETQ. All patients' tumors stained robustly positive for Merkel cell polyomavirus Large T antigen by immunohistochemistry. Roughly twelve Merkel cell carcinoma patients with robust KLL-tetramer+ populations, above 0.04% of CD8+ T cells, in blood and/or cultured TIL were included. Every patient was Caucasian, and patient ages had a median of 65 years and ranged from about 50 to 85 years. Lymph node tumors were analyzed for patients with unknown primaries who presented with nodal disease, or when insufficient primary tissue was available.

The rearrangement joined TRBV5-1 to TRBJ1-1; TRBD1 agrees with 7 junctional bases. Sequencing was carried out using lymph node tissue. This TCR derives from a man between 45 and 60 years old with Merkel cell carcinoma. At the DNA level, the sequence is TGCGCCAGCAGCAAGCGACAGGGAGGAGACACTGAAGCTTTCTTT. It specifies CASSKRQGGDTEAFF.